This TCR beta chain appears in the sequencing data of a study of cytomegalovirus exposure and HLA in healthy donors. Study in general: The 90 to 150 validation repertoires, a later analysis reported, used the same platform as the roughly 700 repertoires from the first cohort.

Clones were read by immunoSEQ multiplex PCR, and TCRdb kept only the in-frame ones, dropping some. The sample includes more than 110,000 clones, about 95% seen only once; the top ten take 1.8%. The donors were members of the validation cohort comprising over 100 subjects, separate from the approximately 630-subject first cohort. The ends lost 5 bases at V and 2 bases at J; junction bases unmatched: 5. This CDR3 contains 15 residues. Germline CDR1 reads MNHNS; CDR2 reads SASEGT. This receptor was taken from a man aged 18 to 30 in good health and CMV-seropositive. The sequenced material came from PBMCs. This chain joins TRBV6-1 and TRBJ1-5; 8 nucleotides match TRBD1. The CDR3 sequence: CASSRTGPGNQPQHF. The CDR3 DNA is TGTGCCAGCAGTCGGACAGGGCCAGGCAATCAGCCCCAGCATTTT.